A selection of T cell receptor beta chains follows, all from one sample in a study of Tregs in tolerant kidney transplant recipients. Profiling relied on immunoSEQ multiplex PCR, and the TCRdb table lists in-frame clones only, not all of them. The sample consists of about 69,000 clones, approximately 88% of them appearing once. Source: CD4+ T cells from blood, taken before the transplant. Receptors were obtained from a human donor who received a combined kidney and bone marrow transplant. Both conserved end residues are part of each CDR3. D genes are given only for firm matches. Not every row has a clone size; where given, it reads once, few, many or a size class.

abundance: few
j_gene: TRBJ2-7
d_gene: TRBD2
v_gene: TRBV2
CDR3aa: CARRTSSYEQYF
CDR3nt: TGTGCCAGAAGGACTAGCTCCTACGAGCAGTACTTC

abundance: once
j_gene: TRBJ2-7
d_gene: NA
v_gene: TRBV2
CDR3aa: CASSEALFEQYF
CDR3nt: TGTGCCAGCAGTGAGGCTCTTTTCGAGCAGTACTTC

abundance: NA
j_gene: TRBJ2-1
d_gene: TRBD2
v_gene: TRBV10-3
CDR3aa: CAITVMGGSLIF
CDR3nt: TGTGCCATCACCGTAATGGGCGGGAGTCTAATCTTC

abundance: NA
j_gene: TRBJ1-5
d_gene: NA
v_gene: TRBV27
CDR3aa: CASSRSPNSNQPQHF
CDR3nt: TGTGCCAGCAGTCGTTCTCCTAATAGCAATCAGCCCCAGCATTTT

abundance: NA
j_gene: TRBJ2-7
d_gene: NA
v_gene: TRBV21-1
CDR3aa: CASSGLQGPFSYEQYF
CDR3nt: TGTGCCAGCAGCGGGTTACAGGGTCCCTTTTCCTACGAGCAGTACTTC

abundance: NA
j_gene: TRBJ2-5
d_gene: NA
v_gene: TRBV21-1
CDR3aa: CASSKGDSGGQETQYF
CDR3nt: TGTGCCAGCAGCAAAGGTGACAGCGGAGGGCAAGAGACCCAGTACTTC

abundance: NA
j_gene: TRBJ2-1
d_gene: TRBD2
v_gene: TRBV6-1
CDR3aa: CASSDTGTSGRAYFF
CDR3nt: TGTGCCAGCAGTGATACCGGGACTAGCGGGAGGGCCTATTTCTTC

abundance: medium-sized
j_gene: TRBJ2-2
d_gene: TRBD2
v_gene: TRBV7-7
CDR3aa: CASSLGREGTGELFF
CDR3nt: TGTGCTAGCAGCTTAGGACGGGAGGGCACCGGGGAGCTGTTTTTT

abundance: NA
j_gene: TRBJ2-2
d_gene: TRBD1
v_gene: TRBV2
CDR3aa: CASSEAPTGVTGELFF
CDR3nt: TGTGCCAGCAGTGAAGCGCCGACAGGGGTTACCGGGGAGCTGTTTTTT

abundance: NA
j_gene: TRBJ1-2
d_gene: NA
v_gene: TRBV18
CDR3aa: CASLSDRSNYGYTF
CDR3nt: TGTGCCAGCTTAAGCGACAGATCTAACTATGGCTACACCTTC

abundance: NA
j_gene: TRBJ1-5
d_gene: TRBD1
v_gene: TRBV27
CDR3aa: CASSIGTGRNQPQHF
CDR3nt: TGTGCCAGCAGTATCGGGACAGGGCGCAATCAGCCCCAGCATTTT

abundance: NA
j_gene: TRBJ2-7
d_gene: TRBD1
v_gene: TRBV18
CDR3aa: CASSPTGQGRAHEQYF
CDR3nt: TGTGCCAGCTCACCTACGGGACAGGGTCGCGCGCACGAGCAGTACTTC

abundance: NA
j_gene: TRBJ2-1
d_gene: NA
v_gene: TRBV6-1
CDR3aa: CASSETTDRNEQFF
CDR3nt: TGTGCCAGCAGTGAAACCACCGACAGGAATGAGCAGTTCTTC

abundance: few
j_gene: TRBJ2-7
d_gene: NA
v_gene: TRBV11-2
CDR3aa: CASSRVGYEQYF
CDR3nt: TGTGCCAGCAGCCGGGTTGGGTACGAGCAGTACTTC

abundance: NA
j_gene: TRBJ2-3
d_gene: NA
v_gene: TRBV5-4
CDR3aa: CASSLALSGTDTQYF
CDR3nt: TGTGCCAGCAGCTTGGCTCTTAGCGGCACAGATACGCAGTATTTT

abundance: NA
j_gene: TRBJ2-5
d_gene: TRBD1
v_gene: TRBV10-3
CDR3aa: CAISESRDRETQYF
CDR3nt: TGTGCCATCAGTGAGTCCCGGGACAGGGAGACCCAGTACTTC

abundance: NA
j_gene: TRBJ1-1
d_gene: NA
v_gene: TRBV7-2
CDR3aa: CASSTQVDTEAFF
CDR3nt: TGTGCCAGCAGCACTCAGGTGGACACTGAAGCTTTCTTT

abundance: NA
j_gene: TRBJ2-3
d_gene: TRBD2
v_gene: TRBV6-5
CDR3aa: CASSNSGRAGDTQYF
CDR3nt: TGTGCCAGCAGTAATAGCGGGAGGGCCGGGGATACGCAGTATTTT

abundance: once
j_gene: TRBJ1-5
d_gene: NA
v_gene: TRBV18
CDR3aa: CASSPGLTSNQPQHF
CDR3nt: TGTGCCAGCTCACCAGGACTGACTAGCAATCAGCCCCAGCATTTT

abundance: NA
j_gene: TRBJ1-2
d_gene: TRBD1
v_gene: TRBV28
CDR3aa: CASSTGQGYGYTF
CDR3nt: TGTGCCAGCAGTACGGGACAGGGGTATGGCTACACCTTC

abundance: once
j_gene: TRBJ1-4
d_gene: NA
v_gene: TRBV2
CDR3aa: CASSEGVRGGEKLFF
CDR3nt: TGTGCCAGCAGTGAAGGGGTGCGGGGCGGTGAAAAACTGTTTTTT

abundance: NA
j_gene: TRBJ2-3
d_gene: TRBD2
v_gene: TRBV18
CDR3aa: CASSPGGTSTDTQYF
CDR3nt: TGTGCCAGCTCGCCGGGAGGGACAAGCACAGATACGCAGTATTTT

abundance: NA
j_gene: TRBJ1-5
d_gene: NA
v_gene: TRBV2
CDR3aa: CASSSQGNSNQPQHF
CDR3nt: TGTGCCAGCAGTAGTCAGGGGAATAGCAATCAGCCCCAGCATTTT

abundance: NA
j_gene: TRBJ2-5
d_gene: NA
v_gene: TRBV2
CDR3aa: CASRADQSETQYF
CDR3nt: TGTGCCAGCAGAGCGGACCAATCCGAGACCCAGTACTTC

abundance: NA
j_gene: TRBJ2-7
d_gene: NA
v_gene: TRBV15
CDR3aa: CATSRDRGTPEQYF
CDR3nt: TGTGCCACCAGCAGAGATCGGGGAACCCCCGAGCAGTACTTC

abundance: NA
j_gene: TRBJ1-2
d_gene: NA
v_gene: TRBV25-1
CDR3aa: CASSDPWTSNYGYTF
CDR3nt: TGTGCCAGCAGTGACCCCTGGACAAGTAACTATGGCTACACCTTC

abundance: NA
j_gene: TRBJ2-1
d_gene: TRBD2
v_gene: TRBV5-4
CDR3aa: CASSLAGTSGIEQFF
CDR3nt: TGTGCCAGCAGCTTGGCCGGTACTAGCGGGATTGAGCAGTTCTTC

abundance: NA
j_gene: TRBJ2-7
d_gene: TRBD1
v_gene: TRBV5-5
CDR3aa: CASSSRGTGVPYEQYF
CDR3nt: TGTGCCAGCAGCTCCCGAGGGACAGGGGTCCCCTACGAGCAGTACTTC

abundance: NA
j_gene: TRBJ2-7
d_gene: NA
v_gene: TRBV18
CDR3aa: CASSPERQSSYEQYF
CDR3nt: TGTGCCAGCTCACCAGAAAGACAGTCCTCCTACGAGCAGTACTTC

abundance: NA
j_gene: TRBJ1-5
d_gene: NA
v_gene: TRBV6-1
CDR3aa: CASSERSSNQPQHF
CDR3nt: TGTGCCAGCAGTGAACGTTCTAGCAATCAGCCCCAGCATTTT

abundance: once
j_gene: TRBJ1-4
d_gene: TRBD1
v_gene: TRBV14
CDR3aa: CASFRQGVREKLFF
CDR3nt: TGTGCCAGCTTTCGACAGGGGGTTCGGGAAAAACTGTTTTTT

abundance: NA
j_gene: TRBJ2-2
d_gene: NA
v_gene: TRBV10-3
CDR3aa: CAISEQSPTGELFF
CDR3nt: TGTGCCATCAGTGAACAGTCCCCCACCGGGGAGCTGTTTTTT

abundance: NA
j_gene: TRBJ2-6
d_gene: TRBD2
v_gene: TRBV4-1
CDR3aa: CASSQETSGGSGANVLTF
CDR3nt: TGCGCCAGCAGCCAAGAGACTAGCGGGGGCTCTGGGGCCAACGTCCTGACTTTC

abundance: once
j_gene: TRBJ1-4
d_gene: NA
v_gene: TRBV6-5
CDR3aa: CASSYSGEGEKLFF
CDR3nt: TGTGCCAGCAGTTACTCCGGGGAAGGAGAAAAACTGTTTTTT

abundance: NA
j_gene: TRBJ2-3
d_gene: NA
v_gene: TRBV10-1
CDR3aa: CASRLGLGTDTQYF
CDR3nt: TGCGCCAGCAGGTTGGGGCTGGGGACAGATACGCAGTATTTT

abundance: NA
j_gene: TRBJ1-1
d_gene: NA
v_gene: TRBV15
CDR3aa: CATSSKLRGPSGGTEAFF
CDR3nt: TGTGCCACCAGCAGTAAACTGAGGGGACCCTCCGGGGGCACTGAAGCTTTCTTT

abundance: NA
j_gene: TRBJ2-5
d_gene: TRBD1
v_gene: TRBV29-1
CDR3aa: CSVEGDRGVKTQYF
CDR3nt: TGCAGCGTTGAAGGGGACAGGGGCGTAAAGACCCAGTACTTC

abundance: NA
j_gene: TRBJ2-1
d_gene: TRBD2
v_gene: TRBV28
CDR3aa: CASSLWTSGRSEQFF
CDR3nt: TGTGCCAGCAGTTTATGGACTAGCGGGAGGAGTGAGCAGTTCTTC

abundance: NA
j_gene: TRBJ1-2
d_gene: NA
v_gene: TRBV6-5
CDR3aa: CASSYYVGTNYGYTF
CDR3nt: TGTGCCAGCAGTTACTATGTCGGGACTAACTATGGCTACACCTTC

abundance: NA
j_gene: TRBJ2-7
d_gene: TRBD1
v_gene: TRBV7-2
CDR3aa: CASSLSGQGNEQYF
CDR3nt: TGTGCCAGCAGCTTATCGGGACAGGGAAACGAGCAGTACTTC

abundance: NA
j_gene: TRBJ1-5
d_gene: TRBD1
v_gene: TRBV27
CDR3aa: CASSVDRLYQPQHF
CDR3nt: TGTGCCAGCAGTGTGGACAGGTTGTATCAGCCCCAGCATTTT

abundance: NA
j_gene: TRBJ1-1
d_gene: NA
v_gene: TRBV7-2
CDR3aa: CASSLAAGVYTEAFF
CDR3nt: TGTGCCAGCAGCTTAGCGGCGGGGGTCTACACTGAAGCTTTCTTT

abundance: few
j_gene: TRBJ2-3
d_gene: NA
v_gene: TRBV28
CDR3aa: CASSFRGGSAFDAQYF
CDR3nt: TGTGCCAGCAGTTTCAGGGGTGGGTCGGCGTTCGATGCGCAGTATTTT

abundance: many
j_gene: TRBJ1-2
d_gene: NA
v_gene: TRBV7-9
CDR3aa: CASSPRQESYGYTF
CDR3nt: TGTGCCAGCAGCCCCCGACAGGAGTCCTATGGCTACACCTTC

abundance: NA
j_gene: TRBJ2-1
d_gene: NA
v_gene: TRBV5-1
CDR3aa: CASSLGSTSYNEQFF
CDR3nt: TGCGCCAGCAGCTTGGGGTCTACCTCCTACAATGAGCAGTTCTTC

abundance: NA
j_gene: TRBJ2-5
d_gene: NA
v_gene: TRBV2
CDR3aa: CASTSRALRAETQYF
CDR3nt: TGTGCCAGTACCTCTCGCGCCCTCAGGGCAGAGACCCAGTACTTC

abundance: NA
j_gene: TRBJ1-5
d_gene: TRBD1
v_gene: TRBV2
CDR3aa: CASNPGQGADQPQHF
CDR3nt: TGTGCCAGCAATCCGGGACAGGGGGCTGATCAGCCCCAGCATTTT

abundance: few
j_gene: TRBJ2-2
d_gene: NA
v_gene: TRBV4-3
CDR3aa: CASSQDKNTGELFF
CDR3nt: TGCGCCAGCAGCCAAGACAAGAACACCGGGGAGCTGTTTTTT

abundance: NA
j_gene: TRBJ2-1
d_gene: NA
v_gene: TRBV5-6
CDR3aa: CASSLMGKSSYNEQFF
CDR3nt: TGTGCCAGCAGCTTAATGGGCAAGAGCTCCTACAATGAGCAGTTCTTC

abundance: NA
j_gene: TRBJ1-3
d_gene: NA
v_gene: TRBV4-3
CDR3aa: CASSQEVGAGSSGNTIYF
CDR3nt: TGCGCCAGCAGCCAAGAGGTTGGGGCCGGGAGCTCTGGAAACACCATATATTTT

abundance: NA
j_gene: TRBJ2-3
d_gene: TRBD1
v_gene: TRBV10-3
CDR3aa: CAISEGDRGTDTQYF
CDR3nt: TGTGCCATCAGTGAGGGCGACAGGGGCACAGATACGCAGTATTTT

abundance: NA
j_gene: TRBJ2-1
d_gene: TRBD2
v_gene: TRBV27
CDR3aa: CASSLASSGSSYNEQFF
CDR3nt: TGTGCCAGCAGTTTGGCGAGCAGCGGGAGCTCCTACAATGAGCAGTTCTTC

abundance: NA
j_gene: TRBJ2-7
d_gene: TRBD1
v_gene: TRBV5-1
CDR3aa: CASSLGQGVNEQYF
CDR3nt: TGCGCCAGCAGCCTAGGACAGGGTGTTAACGAGCAGTACTTC

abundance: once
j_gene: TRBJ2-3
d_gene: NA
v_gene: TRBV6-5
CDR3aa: CASSYSNGNPDTQYF
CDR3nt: TGTGCCAGCAGTTACTCGAACGGGAACCCAGATACGCAGTATTTT

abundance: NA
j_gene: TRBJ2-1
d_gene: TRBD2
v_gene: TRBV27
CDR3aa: CASSLYIGGLANEQFF
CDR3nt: TGTGCCAGCAGTTTATATATAGGGGGACTAGCCAATGAGCAGTTCTTC

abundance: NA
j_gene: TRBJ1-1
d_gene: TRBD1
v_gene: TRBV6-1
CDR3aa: CASSEAAGGGTEAFF
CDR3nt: TGTGCCAGCAGTGAAGCGGCAGGGGGTGGCACTGAAGCTTTCTTT

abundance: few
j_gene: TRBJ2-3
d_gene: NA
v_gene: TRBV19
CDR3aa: CASSGRLWRTDTQYF
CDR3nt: TGTGCCAGTAGTGGGAGACTGTGGCGCACAGATACGCAGTATTTT